The TCR beta chain under discussion was sequenced for a study of shared clonotypes between healthy human individuals. The study, taken as a whole, reports: Since donors were few, the genetic and exposure-history diversity represented was limited.

This CDR3 contains 18 residues. V trimming: 0 bases; J trimming: 1 base; junction bases outside the gene matches: 1. This clone was recorded at least ten times. Its specificity is not known. The donors, all of them Caucasian adults, lived in Nashville, Tennessee. Using ten immunoSEQ deep assay plates, investigators sequenced unsorted PBMC DNA. As processed by the authors: There were no quality scores in the junction-only immunoSEQ sequences, so filtering differed. The table came from immunoSEQ multiplex PCR; TCRdb's copy has only in-frame clones and leaves some out. That table furnishes V, J and clone size, whereas the DNA furnished D and trimming. The sample carries a few hundred thousand clones, approximately 79% recorded once.

The receptor was isolated from a woman between 40 and 50 years old in good health. Some clones in this sample may be carry-over from other donors' samples. Specimen: PBMCs. The V and J genes are TRBV5-3 and TRBJ2-2; 15 nucleotides agree with TRBD2. TRBV5-3 is an ORF; its function is uncertain. CDR3 protein: CARSLGGLAGGNTGELFF. CDR3 in DNA: TGTGCCAGAAGCTTGGGGGGACTAGCGGGAGGGAACACCGGGGAGCTGTTTTTT.